Sequencing of this T cell receptor (beta chain) was carried out in a study of shared clonotypes between healthy human individuals. Across the whole study: Each donor had three CD4 naive, three CD4 memory, two CD8 naive and one CD8 memory plate.

Genomic DNA (from each subset) was split evenly across several immunoSEQ plates. The protocol was immunoSEQ multiplex PCR, while the TCRdb copy is restricted to in-frame clones and leaves out a portion. Of approximately 940,000 clones listed, approximately 80% were seen once; the top ten hold roughly 1.5%. This clone was seen only a few times. CDR3 length: 14 residues. The V and J ends lost 5 bases and 4 bases respectively, with 15 bases between them. Germline V lookup: CDR1 MNHEY, CDR2 SVGAGI. The donors, healthy adults who were HIV-negative, had experienced no recent acute infections or vaccinations.

The rearrangement uses TRBV6-5 and TRBJ2-7; D gene uncertain. Material for sequencing was memory CD4+ T cells sorted from blood. Subset given: CD45RA-negative fraction. The clonotype was recovered from a young man in good health. The CDR3 loop reads CASSRTAPLYEQYF. The CDR3 coding sequence is TGTGCCAGCAGTCGGACGGCGCCTTTGTACGAGCAGTACTTC.